The 13 T cell receptor beta chains given below trace back to one sample, sequenced in a study of CD8 T cells in Susac syndrome (dated by TCRdb to the late 2010s). Library preparation was by the immunoSEQ multiplex PCR assay. RNA was extracted using the RNeasy kit, and roughly 0.45 to 1 microgram was reverse transcribed with random hexamers. TCRdb reprocessing: public reads trimmed at Q25 with fastp, clones called with MiXCR, in-frame beta chains kept. Each CDR3 protein appears once, grouped with its most common genes and DNA. The sample table lists about 49,000 distinct CDR3 sequences, roughly 93% of them with a count of one. Roughly 0.58% of the sample is taken by the ten largest. The sample comprised CD8+ T cells from PBMCs. All receptors derive from a human donor in good health.

There are a few counts of this clonotype. The V and J genes are TRBV5-1 and TRBJ2-1; 10 bases fit TRBD2. The CDR3 covers 17 residues. CDR1 and CDR2 (germline): SGHRS, YFSETQ. V lost 6 bases, J lost 0 bases, and 9 bases stayed unmatched. The CDR3 protein is CASNGLAAASSYNEQFF. In DNA, the CDR3 is TGCGCCAGCAACGGACTAGCGGCAGCGAGCTCCTACAATGAGCAGTTCTTC. Together with reference TRBV5-1 and TRBJ2-1, the CDR3 gives the full variable domain: KAGVTQTPRYLIKTRGQQVTLSCSPISGHRSVSWYQQTPGQGLQFLFEYFSETQRNKGNFPGRFSGRQFSNSRSEMNVSTLELGDSALYLCASNGLAAASSYNEQFFGPGTRLTVL.

V and J are TRBV7-9 and TRBJ1-1; 8 bases agree with TRBD1. The V gene end was trimmed by 5 bases and the J gene end by 0 bases; junction bases not matched to a gene: 5. Germline V lookup: CDR1 SEHNR, CDR2 FQNEAQ (reference sequence). The CDR3 covers 15 residues. The CDR3: CASSPWTGMNTEAFF. As DNA, the CDR3 is TGTGCCAGCAGCCCGTGGACAGGGATGAACACTGAAGCTTTCTTT.

The chain joins TRBV28 to TRBJ2-1; D gene uncertain. With 5 bases removed from V and 8 bases from J, the gap between germline ends came to 7 bases. The germline gives CDR1 MDHEN, CDR2 SYDVKM. The CDR3 is 11 residues long. CDR3 in amino acids: CASSLEDEQFF. The DNA of the CDR3 is TGTGCCAGCAGTCTTGAGGATGAGCAGTTCTTC.

The V and J genes are TRBV2 and TRBJ2-2, with D unresolved. The CDR3 contains 13 residues. With 8 bases removed from V and 0 bases from J, the gap between germline ends came to 7 bases. Germline assignment: CDR1 SNHLY and CDR2 FYNNEI. This CDR3 reads CASVETNTGELFF. CDR3 in DNA: TGTGCCAGCGTCGAGACGAACACCGGGGAGCTGTTTTTT.

This clonotype was detected once. V is TRBV3-1 and J is TRBJ2-1; no clear D. Per germline, CDR1 LGHDT and CDR2 YNNKEL (reference sequence). This CDR3 spans 16 amino acids. The ends were cut back, 6 bases at V and 0 bases at J, with 15 bases in the middle. The CDR3: CASSHLTRSSYNEQFF. The CDR3 DNA follows: TGTGCCAGCAGTCATCTGACTCGTAGCTCCTACAATGAGCAGTTCTTC.

The chain joins TRBV27 to TRBJ2-7; D gene ambiguous. Germline V gives CDR1 MNHEY, CDR2 SMNVEV (reference sequence). The CDR3 is 16 residues long. The V end lost 4 bases, the J end lost 0 bases, and 16 bases lay between the germline ends. DNA for the CDR3: TGTGCCAGCAGTTCCCTGGACGCGATCTTCTCCTACGAGCAGTACTTC. This gives the protein CASSSLDAIFSYEQYF.

J is TRBJ2-7 and V is TRBV28; TRBD2 agrees at 9 bases. The CDR3 spans 15 residues. The germline V gene encodes CDR1 MDHEN and CDR2 SYDVKM. The J segment lost 1 base and the V segment lost 5 bases, leaving 6 bases of the junction unmatched. The CDR3 bases are TGTGCCAGCAGTCCATTGCGGGAGGGGTCCTACGAGCAGTACTTC. Its translation is CASSPLREGSYEQYF.

The chain is built from TRBV29-1 and TRBJ1-4, with D maybe TRBD1 (5 bases). This CDR3 comprises 11 residues. Per the germline V gene, CDR1 is SQVTM and CDR2 is ANQGSEA. V was clipped by 7 bases and J by 12 bases, with 15 bases between them. CDR3 nucleotides: TGCAGCGCCCTTGGGGGGGTAGAACTGTTTTTT. This encodes CSALGGVELFF. Using reference TRBV29-1 and TRBJ1-4 for the parts outside the CDR3, the full variable domain is SAVISQKPSRDICQRGTSLTIQCQVDSQVTMMFWYRQQPGQSLTLIATANQGSEATYESGFVIDKFPISRPNLTFSTLTVSNMSPEDSSIYLCSALGGVELFFGSGTQLSVL.

This chain connects TRBV29-1 to TRBJ2-2; TRBD1 matches at 7 bases. CDR1 is SQVTM and CDR2 is ANQGSEA in the germline V gene. Trimming removed 6 bases from V and 1 base from J; junction bases left unmatched: 5. The CDR3 contains 14 residues. This CDR3 is CSVETGWNTGELFF. Here the CDR3 DNA reads TGCAGCGTAGAGACAGGGTGGAACACCGGGGAGCTGTTTTTT.

This clonotype was seen more than once but under ten times. CDR3 in amino acids: CASSLGGGSEQYF. The CDR3 DNA sequence: TGTGCCAGCAGTCTGGGGGGAGGGTCCGAGCAGTACTTC. The rearrangement uses TRBV6-5 and TRBJ2-7, with 7 nucleotides matching TRBD2. The length of the CDR3 is 13 residues. CDR1 is MNHEY and CDR2 is SVGAGI in the germline V gene. V dropped 5 bases and J dropped 6; count of bases not matched to a gene: 7.

The chain employs TRBV29-1 and TRBJ1-1; D is undetermined. This CDR3 contains 14 residues. From germline, CDR1 is SQVTM and CDR2 ANQGSEA. Trimming removed 3 bases from V and 1 base from J, with 12 bases in between. CDR3 sequence reads: CSVEVRLGNTEAFF. In DNA, the CDR3 is TGCAGCGTTGAGGTCCGATTGGGGAACACTGAAGCTTTCTTT.

The rearrangement links TRBV10-3 to TRBJ1-2, with a weak D call TRBD1 (6 bases). The CDR3 is 14 residues long. Germline CDR1 is ENHRY and CDR2 is SYGVKD. Deletions cut 3 bases from V and 7 bases from J, with 15 bases between. This CDR3 is CAISEWPGEGGYTF. CDR3 coding DNA: TGTGCCATCAGTGAATGGCCAGGGGAGGGTGGCTACACCTTC.

This clonotype came up a few times. V gene TRBV11-2 combines with J gene TRBJ2-5, with a tentative D call TRBD1 (6 bases). The CDR3 covers 13 residues. Looked up from germline, CDR1 is SGHAT and CDR2 is FQNNGV. V was clipped by 2 bases and J by 5 bases, with 9 bases between them. The CDR3 sequence: CASSLWGRETQYF. The DNA for the CDR3 is TGTGCCAGCAGCTTATGGGGGCGGGAGACCCAGTACTTC.